This T cell receptor (beta chain) was documented in a study of blood T cells in healthy people across ages. A J-beta primer mix and a sample-barcoded 5' primer were used in a second PCR of about 6 to 12 cycles. MiXCR, applied by TCRdb to the 5' RACE reads, yields one record per CDR3 protein. The data contain around 1,700,000 distinct CDR3 sequences, approximately 28% of them singletons. The germline CDR1 and CDR2 sequences are SNHLY and FYNNEI. V was clipped by 1 base and J by 11 bases; unmatched bases: 4. This CDR3 has 12 amino acids. The V gene is TRBV2, the J gene TRBJ2-5; TRBD1 matches at 7 bases. The source material was blood. The receptor was derived from a woman aged 30 to 39 in good health. The CDR3 region has the DNA TGTGCCAGCAGTGAAGACAGGGGATGGCAGTACTTC. Translation gives CASSEDRGWQYF. Using reference TRBV2 and TRBJ2-5 for the parts outside the CDR3, the full variable domain is EPEVTQTPSHQVTQMGQEVILRCVPISNHLYFYWYRQILGQKVEFLVSFYNNEISEKSEIFDDQFSVERPDGSNFTLKIRSTKLEDSAMYFCASSEDRGWQYFGPGTRLLVL.